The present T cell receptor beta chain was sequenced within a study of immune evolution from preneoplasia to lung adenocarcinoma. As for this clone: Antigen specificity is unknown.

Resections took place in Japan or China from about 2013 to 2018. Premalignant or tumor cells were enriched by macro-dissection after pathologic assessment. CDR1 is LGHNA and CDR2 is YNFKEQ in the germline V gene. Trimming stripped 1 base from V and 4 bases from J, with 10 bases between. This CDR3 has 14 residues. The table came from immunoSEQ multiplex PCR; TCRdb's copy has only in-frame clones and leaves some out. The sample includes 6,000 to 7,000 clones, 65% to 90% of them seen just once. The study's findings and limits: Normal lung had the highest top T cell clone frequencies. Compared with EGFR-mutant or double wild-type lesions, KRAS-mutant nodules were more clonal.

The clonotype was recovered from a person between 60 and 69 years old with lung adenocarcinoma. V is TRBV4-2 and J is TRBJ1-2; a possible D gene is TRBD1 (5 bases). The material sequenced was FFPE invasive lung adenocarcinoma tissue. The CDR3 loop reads CASSQGRGPYGYTF. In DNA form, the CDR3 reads TGTGCCAGCAGCCAAGGAAGGGGCCCCTATGGCTACACCTTC.